A selection of T cell receptor beta chains follows, all from one sample in a study of cytomegalovirus exposure and HLA in healthy donors. Clones were sequenced by immunoSEQ multiplex PCR, and TCRdb holds only the in-frame ones, with some missing. Seen here are roughly 310,000 clones, around 90% observed once, and the top ten hold around 0.96%. The sequenced sample consisted of PBMCs. The origin of the receptors is a man younger than 40 in good health and CMV-seronegative. The CDR3 runs from the conserved cysteine through the conserved F or W. A D gene is named only where the DNA matches it firmly. Only part of the rows carry a size: once, few, many, or a class if the clone is expanded.

V gene,J gene,CDR3 length,clone size,D gene,CDR3 DNA,CDR3 protein
TRBV2,TRBJ2-6,17,-,TRBD1,TGTGCCAGCAGTGAGCGGACAGGGAGAGCTGGGGCCAACGTCCTGACTTTC,CASSERTGRAGANVLTF
TRBV6-5,TRBJ1-3,15,-,-,TGTGCCAGCAGGCAGACAGGCTTCTCTGGAAACACCATATATTTT,CASRQTGFSGNTIYF
TRBV11-2,TRBJ2-7,16,-,TRBD1,TGTGCCAGCAGGGCCCAGGGGGCGACGGATTCCTACGAGCAGTACTTC,CASRAQGATDSYEQYF
TRBV19,TRBJ2-3,13,-,-,TGTGCCAGTAGTATCATCCCAGGGGATACGCAGTATTTT,CASSIIPGDTQYF
TRBV14,TRBJ2-2,13,few,-,TGTGCCAGCAGCCGCGTTAACACCGGGGAGCTGTTTTTT,CASSRVNTGELFF
TRBV6-1,TRBJ2-3,16,-,-,TGTGCCAGCAGTGAACGGACAGCTCTCCCCGGGGATACGCAGTATTTT,CASSERTALPGDTQYF
TRBV2,TRBJ2-3,18,-,TRBD2,TGTGCCAGCAGTAAACGCGGGGGGACCTTAGAAGGCACAGATACGCAGTATTTT,CASSKRGGTLEGTDTQYF
TRBV18,TRBJ1-1,16,-,-,TGTGCCAGCTCACCACGTGAAAGACAGACGAACACTGAAGCTTTCTTT,CASSPRERQTNTEAFF
TRBV7-7,TRBJ2-6,17,-,-,TGTGCCAGCAGCCCCCGGACAGACTACTCTGGGGCCAACGTCCTGACTTTC,CASSPRTDYSGANVLTF
TRBV18,TRBJ1-1,15,once,TRBD1,TGTGCCAGCTCACCACAGGGGACAGTGAACACTGAAGCTTTCTTT,CASSPQGTVNTEAFF
TRBV19,TRBJ2-1,19,-,TRBD2,TGTGCCAGTAGTATAGATCAGTGGCTAGCGGGGGGTGGGTACAATGAGCAGTTCTTC,CASSIDQWLAGGGYNEQFF
TRBV11-2,TRBJ2-1,16,-,-,TGTGCCAGCAGCTTAGAAGCCGGGGGTTACTACAATGAGCAGTTCTTC,CASSLEAGGYYNEQFF
TRBV9,TRBJ2-1,16,-,TRBD2,TGTGCCAGCAGCGTTGCGGGGGGCCGCTCCTACAATGAGCAGTTCTTC,CASSVAGGRSYNEQFF
TRBV19,TRBJ2-7,15,-,TRBD1,TGTGCCAGTAGTCACAGGGGGCCAAGCTCCTACGAGCAGTACTTC,CASSHRGPSSYEQYF
TRBV11-3,TRBJ1-4,14,-,TRBD1,TGTGCCAGCAGCCTGGGACAGGGTCGAGAAAAACTGTTTTTT,CASSLGQGREKLFF
TRBV7-9,TRBJ1-4,16,-,TRBD1,TGTGCCAGCAGCCAAACAACAGGGGCTTTGGGAGAAAAACTGTTTTTT,CASSQTTGALGEKLFF
TRBV7-7,TRBJ2-3,15,-,TRBD2,TGTGCCAGCAGCCCGATAAGCGGGGGCGGGGATACGCAGTATTTT,CASSPISGGGDTQYF
TRBV19,TRBJ1-5,14,-,-,TGTGCCAGTGGGGGCAAGGATAGAGGTCAGCCCCAGCATTTT,CASGGKDRGQPQHF
TRBV6-4,TRBJ1-2,15,few,-,TGTGCCAGCAGTGACACCGGGGAGATGACGTATGGCTACACCTTC,CASSDTGEMTYGYTF
TRBV7-9,TRBJ2-5,13,-,TRBD2,TGTGCCAGCAGCCGGACTAGCGGGGACACCCAGTACTTC,CASSRTSGDTQYF
TRBV20-1,TRBJ1-6,10,-,-,TGCAGTGCCCCTCTTTCACCCCTCCACTTT,CSAPLSPLHF
TRBV30,TRBJ2-7,13,-,-,TGTGCCTGGGGCAGAAGACTAAGGGACGAGCAGTACTTC,CAWGRRLRDEQYF
TRBV6-1,TRBJ2-5,14,few,TRBD2,TGTGCCAGCAAGGCGGGGGGGCCCAAAGAGACCCAGTACTTC,CASKAGGPKETQYF
TRBV13,TRBJ2-3,15,-,TRBD2,TGTGCCAGCAGCTACGCTAGCGGGGGGCAGGATACGCAGTATTTT,CASSYASGGQDTQYF
TRBV6-1,TRBJ2-5,15,-,-,TGTGCCAGCAGTGAAACAGGGTTAGGCCAAGAGACCCAGTACTTC,CASSETGLGQETQYF
TRBV29-1,TRBJ2-5,16,-,TRBD1,TGCAGCGTTGAACCTATGAGGACAGGGGGGGTAGAGACCCAGTACTTC,CSVEPMRTGGVETQYF
TRBV25-1,TRBJ1-2,12,-,-,TGTGCCAGCACTACGGGGAACTATGGCTACACCTTC,CASTTGNYGYTF
TRBV9,TRBJ2-2,17,once,TRBD2,TGTGCCAGCAGCACCCACGGGGGGATTACGAACACCGGGGAGCTGTTTTTT,CASSTHGGITNTGELFF
TRBV9,TRBJ2-3,16,-,TRBD1,TGTGCCAGCAGCGAGCCAGGGGGACGCACCACAGATACGCAGTATTTT,CASSEPGGRTTDTQYF
TRBV19,TRBJ2-1,15,once,TRBD2,TGTGCCAGTAGTATAGTAAGCGGGGGGATGAATGAGCAGTTCTTC,CASSIVSGGMNEQFF
TRBV5-1,TRBJ1-2,12,-,TRBD1,TGCGCCAGCAGTAGACAGGGCCCCGGCTACACCTTC,CASSRQGPGYTF
TRBV11-2,TRBJ2-7,14,-,TRBD1,TGTGCCAGCAGCTATCCTGGACAGGGTTACGAGCAGTACTTC,CASSYPGQGYEQYF
TRBV7-2,TRBJ2-7,15,-,TRBD2,TGTGCCAGCAGCTCAGCGGGGGCAAGCTCCTACGAGCAGTACTTC,CASSSAGASSYEQYF
TRBV27,TRBJ2-7,14,-,TRBD1,TGTGCCAGCAGTTCCGACAGGGCCAACTACGAGCAGTACTTC,CASSSDRANYEQYF
TRBV5-1,TRBJ1-1,16,-,TRBD1,TGCGCCAGCAGCCGGGACAGGGAGATGGTGAACACTGAAGCTTTCTTT,CASSRDREMVNTEAFF
TRBV7-8,TRBJ2-2,17,-,TRBD1,TGTGCCAGCAGCTCCGAACTGGGACAGACGAACACCGGGGAGCTGTTTTTT,CASSSELGQTNTGELFF
TRBV10-3,TRBJ2-5,16,-,-,TGTGCCATCAGTGGGTATACGGGGGGCAGTGAAGAGACCCAGTACTTC,CAISGYTGGSEETQYF
TRBV6-5,TRBJ2-5,13,-,-,TGTGCCAGCAGTTACTCAAACAGGGAGACCCAGTACTTC,CASSYSNRETQYF
TRBV7-9,TRBJ1-2,15,-,TRBD1,TGTGCCAGTTTTGCGACAGGGTGGCTTAACTATGGCTACACCTTC,CASFATGWLNYGYTF
TRBV6-5,TRBJ2-2,15,-,-,TGTGCCAGCAGTTACTCGTTTGGAGCCACCGGGGAGCTGTTTTTT,CASSYSFGATGELFF
TRBV27,TRBJ1-2,17,-,TRBD1,TGTGCCAGCAGTCCCCCCCCCGGGACAGGGGGGGGTCGGGGCTACACCTTC,CASSPPPGTGGGRGYTF
TRBV18,TRBJ1-1,13,-,-,TGTGCCAGCTCACCATATAGGACAGAAGAAGCTTTCTTT,CASSPYRTEEAFF
TRBV5-6,TRBJ2-7,15,once,TRBD2,TGTGCCAGCAGCCAGCCCTCTAGCGGAACCTACGAGCAGTACTTC,CASSQPSSGTYEQYF
TRBV5-1,TRBJ1-2,14,-,-,TGCGCCAGCAGCTTACAGGAGCCTAACTATGGCTACACCTTC,CASSLQEPNYGYTF